What follows are 23 T cell receptor beta chains derived from one specimen sequenced in a study of T cell repertoires in cytomegalovirus infection. TCRdb fed the reads into MiXCR, producing one record per CDR3 protein. The sample yields about half a million distinct CDR3 sequences, approximately 42% seen once. What these receptors recognize is not known. The specimen comprised cultured PBMCs, sampled from culture after CMV antigen stimulation. These receptors were taken from a human donor in good health (CMV status not recorded). Some clones in this sample may be carry-over from other donors' samples.

The gene calls are TRBV10-3 and TRBJ2-7; D perhaps matches TRBD2 (6 bases). The CDR3 loop spans 13 amino acids. Germline loops: CDR1 ENHRY, CDR2 SYGVKD. V was clipped by 7 bases and J by 1 base, with 11 bases between them. CDR3: CAIKGGASYEQYF. CDR3 nucleotide sequence: TGTGCCATCAAGGGCGGGGCGTCCTACGAGCAGTACTTC.

The gene calls are TRBV10-3 and TRBJ2-7, with 8 nucleotides matching TRBD1. This CDR3 is 14 amino acids long. From germline, CDR1 is ENHRY and CDR2 SYGVKD. The V segment lost 2 bases and the J segment 5 bases; nucleotides outside the gene matches: 5. The CDR3 loop is CAISEPTGVDEQYF. For the CDR3, the DNA is TGTGCCATCAGTGAGCCGACAGGGGTTGACGAGCAGTACTTC.

The chain uses TRBV28 and TRBJ1-5, with 8 bases fitting TRBD1. From germline, CDR1 is MDHEN and CDR2 SYDVKM. V was pared by 5 bases and J by 5 bases, with 11 bases of the junction left unmatched. The CDR3 sequence is 16 residues long. The CDR3 sequence is CASSNLGTGAHQPQHF. The CDR3 bases are TGTGCCAGCAGTAACTTGGGGACAGGCGCTCATCAGCCCCAGCATTTT.

This clonotype was found a few times. The chain links TRBV12-3 or TRBV12-4 to TRBJ1-1, with 7 bases matching TRBD1. Trimming took 8 bases from V and 5 from J; bases not matched to a gene: 14. The CDR3 spans 15 residues. The CDR3 is CASPPPHRGRTEAFF. The CDR3 nucleotides read TGTGCCAGCCCGCCACCGCATAGGGGGCGTACTGAAGCTTTCTTT.

The chain links TRBV6-1 to TRBJ2-2, with 12 nucleotides matching TRBD2. This CDR3 contains 16 residues. J was trimmed by 7 bases and V by 5 bases; bases with no gene match: 8. Looked up from germline, CDR1 is MNHNS and CDR2 is SASEGT. In DNA form, the CDR3 reads TGTGCCAGCAGTCAACTAGCGGGGGGATTGGACGGGGAGCTGTTTTTT. Its translation is CASSQLAGGLDGELFF.

This chain uses TRBV20-1 with TRBJ2-2, with D hard to call. Trimming took 0 bases from V and 6 from J, leaving 8 bases between them. The CDR3 is 13 amino acids. In germline, CDR1 is DFQATT, CDR2 SNEGSKA (reference sequence). This CDR3 reads CSARDDVAGELFF. The CDR3 DNA follows: TGCAGTGCTAGAGACGACGTCGCCGGGGAGCTGTTTTTT.

V gene TRBV7-9 combines with J gene TRBJ2-5; 7 nucleotides agree with TRBD2. After removal of 7 bases from V and 1 base from J, the junction contained 3 bases not matched to a gene. Germline CDR1 reads SEHNR; CDR2 reads FQNEAQ (reference sequence). The CDR3 totals 13 residues. CDR3 amino acids: CASTRGVQETQYF. The CDR3 DNA reads TGTGCCAGCACACGGGGGGTCCAAGAGACCCAGTACTTC.

The chain joins TRBV5-8 to TRBJ2-1; 8 bases match TRBD1. This CDR3 has 16 amino acids. Germline CDR1 and CDR2: SGHTS and YDEGEE. V lost 3 bases and J lost 1; bases outside the gene matches: 6. The CDR3 region is CASSSSGGWSYNEQFF. CDR3 in DNA: TGTGCCAGCAGCTCATCAGGGGGCTGGTCCTACAATGAGCAGTTCTTC.

This clonotype was counted only a few times. The chain uses TRBV12-3 or TRBV12-4 and TRBJ1-2, with 11 bases aligning to TRBD1. The CDR3 runs 12 residues. V shed 6 bases and J 14 bases; nucleotides not matched to a gene: 8. The CDR3 nucleotides are TGTGCCAGCAGCGGACAGGGGGCGTCGGAAACCTTC. Protein product: CASSGQGASETF.

J is TRBJ1-3 and V is TRBV19, with 8 bases that match TRBD1. The CDR3 is 15 amino acids. J gave up 0 bases and V 6 bases, and 4 bases lay outside the gene matches. Per germline, CDR1 LNHDA and CDR2 SQIVND (reference sequence). CDR3 nucleotide sequence: TGTGCCAGTAGGGACAGGGCCATCTCTGGAAACACCATATATTTT. Amino acid sequence: CASRDRAISGNTIYF. Full variable domain (outside the CDR3, taken from reference TRBV19 and TRBJ1-3): DGGITQSPKYLFRKEGQNVTLSCEQNLNHDAMYWYRQDPGQGLRLIYYSQIVNDFQKGDIAEGYSVSREKKESFPLTVTSAQKNPTAFYLCASRDRAISGNTIYFGEGSWLTVV.

V usage is TRBV20-1 and J usage is TRBJ1-1; no clear D gene. V lost 3 bases and J lost 4, with 12 bases in between. In germline, CDR1 is DFQATT, CDR2 SNEGSKA (reference sequence). The length of the CDR3 is 13 residues. The CDR3 loop reads CSASSGRSTEAFF. CDR3 coding DNA: TGCAGTGCTAGCTCAGGTCGGAGCACTGAAGCTTTCTTT.

This clonotype occurred a few times. V is TRBV7-2 and J is TRBJ1-5, with D unclear. Trimming took off 5 bases at V and 6 bases at J, with 17 bases between the two ends. The V gene's germline CDR1 is SGHTA and CDR2 FQGNSA. The CDR3 is 15 residues long. The CDR3 coding sequence is TGTGCCAGCAGCCCTCCCGGAGGCCCGGGTCAGCCCCAGCATTTT. This sequence encodes CASSPPGGPGQPQHF.

The chain combines TRBV6-1 with TRBJ2-7; D gene ambiguous. Germline V gene data show CDR1 as MNHNS and CDR2 as SASEGT. V was pared by 8 bases and J by 3 bases, with 11 bases between. This CDR3 is 12 amino acids long. The CDR3 bases are TGTGCCAGCGGTCCTAGTTTCTACGAGCAGTACTTC. Translating gives CASGPSFYEQYF.

There are a few counts of this clonotype. The chain couples TRBV27 to TRBJ2-3, with 7 bases identical to TRBD1. The CDR3 contains 15 residues. Germline-derived CDR1 and CDR2 are MNHEY and SMNVEV (reference sequence). Unmatched junction bases numbered 5, after V lost 5 bases and J lost 0 bases. The CDR3 protein is CASSLDRLSTDTQYF. CDR3 DNA: TGTGCCAGCAGTCTGGACAGGCTTAGCACAGATACGCAGTATTTT.

The rearrangement uses TRBV19 and TRBJ2-2; D gene unclear. Deletions cut 4 bases from V and 1 base from J, with 13 bases between. This CDR3 spans 16 amino acids. Germline CDR1 LNHDA, CDR2 SQIVND (reference sequence). CDR3 in DNA: TGTGCCAGTAGTACATTATCACTTAGGAACACCGGGGAGCTGTTTTTT. Translation: CASSTLSLRNTGELFF.

Notes on this clonotype: The conserved closing phenylalanine or tryptophan is absent in this CDR3, likely reflecting a read error. The chain uses TRBV19 and TRBJ2-6; 8 nucleotides line up with TRBD1. Germline V gene lookup returns CDR1 LNHDA and CDR2 SQIVND (reference sequence). The CDR3 totals 16 residues. V was clipped by 5 bases and J by 1 base; unmatched bases: 4. CDR3 amino acids: CASSGQGASGANVLTL. CDR3 in DNA: TGTGCCAGTAGTGGGCAGGGGGCGTCTGGGGCCAACGTCCTGACTTTA.

The chain combines TRBV5-4 with TRBJ2-7; no clear D. The germline V gene has CDR1 SGHNT and CDR2 YYREEE (reference sequence). V was cut by 4 bases and J by 0 bases, with 17 bases left in between. The CDR3 covers 16 residues. For the CDR3, the DNA is TGTGCCAGCAGCCCCACCCCCGGTGGGCTCTCCTACGAGCAGTACTTC. Translating it yields CASSPTPGGLSYEQYF.

This clonotype has just a few counts. The chain employs TRBV7-2 and TRBJ2-7; 13 bases fit TRBD2. CDR1 is SGHTA, CDR2 FQGNSA, per germline. Trimming took 4 bases from V and 6 from J; bases not matched to a gene: 6. The CDR3 is 15 residues long. The CDR3 DNA reads TGTGCCAGCAGCTCAGGACTAGCGGGAGTACGCGAGCAGTACTTC. Translation: CASSSGLAGVREQYF.

This rearrangement joins TRBV10-3 to TRBJ1-1, with D possibly TRBD1 on 5 matching bases. Germline values: CDR1 ENHRY, CDR2 SYGVKD. This CDR3 has 17 amino acids. Deletions cut 0 bases from V and 3 bases from J, with 17 bases between. The DNA for the CDR3 is TGTGCCATCAGTGAGTCTCCCGGCTCAGGGCCCGACACTGAAGCTTTCTTT. This gives the protein CAISESPGSGPDTEAFF.

The chain combines TRBV12-3 or TRBV12-4 with TRBJ2-3; 9 positions match TRBD2. The CDR3 is made up of 19 amino acids. Trimming took 1 base from V and 0 from J; bases not matched to a gene: 11. The chain's CDR3 is CASSLVVLAGLTSTDTQYF. In nucleotides, the CDR3 is TGTGCCAGCAGTTTAGTCGTGCTAGCGGGGTTAACAAGCACAGATACGCAGTATTTT.

The chain employs TRBV5-4 and TRBJ1-6; D possibly corresponds to TRBD1 (5 bases). Trimming removed 6 bases from V and 6 bases from J, with 19 bases in between. The CDR3 consists of 16 residues. Germline V lookup: CDR1 SGHNT, CDR2 YYREEE (reference sequence). The CDR3 here is CASKRTVGAINSPLHF. CDR3 in DNA: TGTGCCAGCAAACGGACCGTAGGGGCTATTAATTCACCCCTCCACTTT.

In DNA form, the CDR3 reads TGTGCCAGCCACAATGGGGGCTATGAGCAGTTCTTC. Translated, it gives CASHNGGYEQFF. The chain has TRBV6-2 or TRBV6-3 and TRBJ2-1; TRBD1 is a possible D gene (6 bases). The germline V gene has CDR1 MNHEY and CDR2 SVGEGT. The CDR3 runs 12 residues. V lost 8 bases to trimming and J lost 8 bases, with 13 bases between them.

This clonotype was seen only a few times. This chain uses TRBV6-5 with TRBJ1-3; D call uncertain. The CDR3 runs to 12 residues. In germline, CDR1 is MNHEY, CDR2 SVGAGI. The germline V and J ends were trimmed by 4 bases and 4 bases, with 5 bases remaining between them. In nucleotides, the CDR3 is TGTGCCAGCAGTTCAGCCGGAAACACCATATATTTT. The encoded protein is CASSSAGNTIYF.